The sequence of this T cell receptor (beta chain) was determined in a study of regulatory T cells in long-lasting Graves disease. On the study more broadly: Recently diagnosed Graves' patients had received antithyroid drugs for under 3 months.

Many counts were recorded for this clonotype. Its target is not known. Documented time point: newly diagnosed GD, antithyroid drugs for less than 3 months. Preparation of the TCR library used RNA extracted from PBMCs. The CDR3 runs to 14 residues. Germline V gene data show CDR1 as DFQATT and CDR2 as SNEGSKA (reference sequence). The ends were cut back, 3 bases at V and 1 base at J, with 12 bases in the middle. CDR3 regions were amplified by Arm-PCR using iRepertoire HTBI primers to build TCR beta libraries. Study processing details: Identification of gene segments yielded more than 60 TRBV and about 14 TRBJ across samples. In TCRdb, the multiplex PCR reads were re-called with MiXCR into one record per CDR3 protein. The V and J calls were determined by TCRdb, not by the authors. The table has 200,000 to 250,000 distinct CDR3 sequences, just over 20% seen once; the top ten hold roughly 13%. Points from the study as a whole: New patients shared approximately 1,000 public clonotypes, and persistent patients shared more, with under 3,000. Patients with persistent disease showed a bias toward TRBV28, TRBJ1-2 and TRBJ2-5.

Sequenced material: peripheral blood mononuclear cells (PBMCs), taken at new diagnosis, from a patient treated with antithyroid drugs. This clonotype was obtained from a female donor with Graves disease. This chain connects TRBV20-1 to TRBJ1-1; D gene uncertain. CDR3: CSARTSGPNTEAFF. CDR3 nucleotide sequence: TGCAGTGCTAGGACATCAGGTCCGAACACTGAAGCTTTCTTT.